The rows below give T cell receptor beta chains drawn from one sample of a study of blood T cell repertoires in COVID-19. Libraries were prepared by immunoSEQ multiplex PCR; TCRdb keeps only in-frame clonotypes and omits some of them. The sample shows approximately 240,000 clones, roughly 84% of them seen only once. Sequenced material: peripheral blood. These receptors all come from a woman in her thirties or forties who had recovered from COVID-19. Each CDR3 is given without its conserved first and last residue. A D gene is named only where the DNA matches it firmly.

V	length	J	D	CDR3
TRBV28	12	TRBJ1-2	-	ASSSRGRGYGYT
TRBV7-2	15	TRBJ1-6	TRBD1	ASSPRQGSSYNSPLH
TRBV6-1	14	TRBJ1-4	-	ASSEGIEGLGEKLF
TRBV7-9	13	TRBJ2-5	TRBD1	ASSPWTGEVETQY
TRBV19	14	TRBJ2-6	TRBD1	ASSTTGGSGANVLT
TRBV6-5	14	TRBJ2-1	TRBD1	ASSYRGTGGMGEQF
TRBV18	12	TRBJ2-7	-	ASSPPGRTYEQY
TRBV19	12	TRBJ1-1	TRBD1	ASSIQGAGTEAF
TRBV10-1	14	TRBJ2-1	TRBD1	ASSEWDRALYNEQF
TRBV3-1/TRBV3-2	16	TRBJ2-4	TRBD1	ASSQDPTGTGTKNIQY
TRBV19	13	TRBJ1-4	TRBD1	ASLGQTGGNEKLF
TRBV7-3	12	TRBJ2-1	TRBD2	ASSLLAGADEQF
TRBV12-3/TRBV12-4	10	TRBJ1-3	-	ASSLYGNTIY
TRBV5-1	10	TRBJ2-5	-	ASSPSQETQY
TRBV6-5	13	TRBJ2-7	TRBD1	ASSRPTGISYEQY
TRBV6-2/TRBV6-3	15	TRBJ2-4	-	ASSYSLPAVVGNIQY
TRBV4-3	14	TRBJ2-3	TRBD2	ASSQAATSPTDTQY
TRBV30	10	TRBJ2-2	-	AWSEENGELF
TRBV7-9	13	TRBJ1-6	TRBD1	ASSRQGVGNSPLH
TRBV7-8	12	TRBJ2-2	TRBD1	ASSRGGNTGELF
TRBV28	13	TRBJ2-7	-	ASSLRGGQPYEQY
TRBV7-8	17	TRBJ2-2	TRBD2	ASSSQRWLAGPHTGELF
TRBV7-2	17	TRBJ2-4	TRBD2	ASSLHSPAGEGAKNIQY
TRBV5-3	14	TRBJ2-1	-	ARSLLTVYSYNEQF
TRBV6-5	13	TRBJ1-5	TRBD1	ASSRGQGAGQPQH
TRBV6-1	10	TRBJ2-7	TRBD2	ASREAYYEQY
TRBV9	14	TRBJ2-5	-	ASSVGVAGAEETQY
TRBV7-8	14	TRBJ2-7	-	ASSLLRRGKNYEQY
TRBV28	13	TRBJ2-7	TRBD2	ASSPPGGTNYEQY